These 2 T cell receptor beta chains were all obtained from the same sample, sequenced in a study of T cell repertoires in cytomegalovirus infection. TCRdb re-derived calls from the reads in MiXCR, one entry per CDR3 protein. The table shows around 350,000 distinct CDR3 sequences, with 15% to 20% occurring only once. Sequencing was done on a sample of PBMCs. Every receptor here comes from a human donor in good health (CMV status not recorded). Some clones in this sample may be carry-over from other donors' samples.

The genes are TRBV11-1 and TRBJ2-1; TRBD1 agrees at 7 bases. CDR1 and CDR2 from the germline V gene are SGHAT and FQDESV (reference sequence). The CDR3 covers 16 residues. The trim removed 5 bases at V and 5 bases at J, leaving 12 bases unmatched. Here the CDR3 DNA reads TGTGCCAGCAGCCCTTTCCTGGACAGGCCACACAATGAGCAGTTCTTC. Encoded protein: CASSPFLDRPHNEQFF.

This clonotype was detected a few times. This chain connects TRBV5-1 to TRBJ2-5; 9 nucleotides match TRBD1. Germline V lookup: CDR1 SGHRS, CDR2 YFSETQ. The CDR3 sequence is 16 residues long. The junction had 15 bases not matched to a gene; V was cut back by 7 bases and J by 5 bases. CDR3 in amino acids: CASFVTGTGSLETQYF. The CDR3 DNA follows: TGCGCCAGCTTTGTTACCGGGACAGGGAGTTTGGAGACCCAGTACTTC.